What follows are 15 T cell receptor beta chains derived from one specimen sequenced in a study of beta chain features in type 1 diabetes. These TCRs are of unknown antigen specificity. Findings and caveats of the study: Patients with Type 1 diabetes showed moderately but significantly shorter TCRB CDR3s in all four CD4+ subsets.

Of the isolated RNA, all was reverse transcribed, and so the sequenced material was expressed TCRB transcripts. Here immunoSEQ multiplex PCR was the method, and the copy in TCRdb shows in-frame clones only, minus some. The profile shows 500,000 to 800,000 clones, around an eighth of them singletons. The sequenced material came from naive CD4+ T cells from blood. These receptor sequences come from a man younger than 40 with type 1 diabetes.

CDR3 sequence: CAGARGARKETQYF. The CDR3 coding sequence is TGTGCCGGCGCACGGGGGGCTCGTAAAGAGACCCAGTACTTC. The chain recombines TRBV7-2 with TRBJ2-5; possibly TRBD2 for D (7 bases). CDR3 length: 14 amino acids. V was clipped by 11 bases and J by 3 bases, with 19 bases between them. CDR1 SGHTA and CDR2 FQGNSA come from the germline V gene. Full variable domain (remainder filled in from reference TRBV7-2 and TRBJ2-5): GAGVSQSPSNKVTEKGKDVELRCDPISGHTALYWYRQSLGQGLEFLIYFQGNSAPDKSGLPSDRFSAERTGGSVSTLTIQRTQQEDSAVYLCAGARGARKETQYFGPGTRLLVL.

In this sample, this clone turned up a few times. This chain connects TRBV18 to TRBJ2-2; 8 bases are shared with TRBD1. CDR3 length equals 14 residues. Germline V gives CDR1 KGHSH, CDR2 LQKENI. J gave up 8 bases and V 0 bases, and 2 bases lay outside the gene matches. The CDR3 is CASSPPTGVGELFF. The CDR3 DNA sequence: TGTGCCAGCTCACCACCGACAGGGGTAGGGGAGCTGTTTTTT.

This chain joins TRBV30 and TRBJ2-5; 8 bases match TRBD1. CDR3 size: 14 residues. Germline V gene data show CDR1 as GTSNPN and CDR2 as SVGIG (reference sequence). V was clipped by 2 bases and J by 3 bases; unmatched bases: 5. In DNA form, the CDR3 reads TGTGCCTGGAGTCCGGGACAGGCCAAAGAGACCCAGTACTTC. It codes for CAWSPGQAKETQYF.

This clone was detected many times. Additional DNA sequences in this sample encode the identical CDR3. This chain uses TRBV7-9 with TRBJ1-4; a possible D gene is TRBD1 (5 bases). Looked up from germline, CDR1 is SEHNR and CDR2 is FQNEAQ (reference sequence). The CDR3 runs to 14 residues. V gave up 5 bases and J gave up 5 bases, with 12 bases separating them. The CDR3 coding sequence is TGTGCCAGCAGCCCCCGAGGGGACAATGAAAAACTGTTTTTT. This translates into CASSPRGDNEKLFF.

This clone turned up a few times. V gene TRBV20-1 combines with J gene TRBJ1-2; D remains ambiguous. The CDR3 is 10 amino acids. The germline gives CDR1 DFQATT, CDR2 SNEGSKA (reference sequence). The germline V and J ends were trimmed by 7 bases and 6 bases, with 9 bases remaining between them. CDR3 sequence reads: CSGAADGYTF. CDR3 DNA sequence: TGCAGTGGGGCAGCTGATGGCTACACCTTC.

CDR3 in DNA: TGTGCCATCAGTGAGCCTGAGCAGCGGGGCCACTACGAGCAGTACTTC. It specifies CAISEPEQRGHYEQYF. The chain carries TRBV10-3 and TRBJ2-7, with 7 bases aligning to TRBD2. V shed 2 bases, J shed 3 bases, and the junction held 10 bases outside the gene matches. This CDR3 contains 16 residues. Germline loops: CDR1 ENHRY, CDR2 SYGVKD.

This clone occurred a few times. The J gene is TRBJ1-1, the V gene TRBV5-4; the D is unclear. Trimming cost V 3 bases and J 1 base, with 13 bases left between them. The CDR3 loop spans 15 amino acids. Germline-derived CDR1 and CDR2 are SGHNT and YYREEE (reference sequence). The CDR3 reads CASSSPGSRNTEAFF. In nucleotides, the CDR3 is TGTGCCAGCAGCTCTCCGGGCTCCCGGAACACTGAAGCTTTCTTT.

As regards this clone: The sample contains more than one DNA sequence encoding this CDR3. The gene calls are TRBV5-1 and TRBJ1-5; 7 bases agree with TRBD1. Germline V lookup: CDR1 SGHRS, CDR2 YFSETQ. This CDR3 region has 15 residues. Trimming took 0 bases from V and 3 from J; bases not matched to a gene: 3. The CDR3 sequence is CASSLGQGDNQPQHF. Written as DNA, the CDR3 is TGCGCCAGCAGCTTGGGCCAGGGGGACAATCAGCCCCAGCATTTT.

A few counts support this clone. This rearrangement joins TRBV7-2 to TRBJ2-5; 7 bases fit TRBD2. The CDR3 length is 15 residues. Germline V gene lookup returns CDR1 SGHTA and CDR2 FQGNSA. Unmatched junction bases numbered 10, after V lost 2 bases and J lost 7 bases. The CDR3 DNA reads as TGTGCCAGCAGCTTATGGGGGGGAGTCTGGGCGACCCAGTACTTC. This translates into CASSLWGGVWATQYF. Variable domain in full (rest from reference TRBV7-2 and TRBJ2-5): GAGVSQSPSNKVTEKGKDVELRCDPISGHTALYWYRQSLGQGLEFLIYFQGNSAPDKSGLPSDRFSAERTGGSVSTLTIQRTQQEDSAVYLCASSLWGGVWATQYFGPGTRLLVL.

Notes on this clone: Other nucleotide sequences from this sample produce the same CDR3. The V call is TRBV18, the J call TRBJ2-1, with D unresolved. CDR1 KGHSH and CDR2 LQKENI come from the germline V gene. V lost 3 bases and J 2 bases, leaving 8 bases between the germline ends. The CDR3 spans 14 residues. The CDR3: CASSPPSTYNEQFF. The CDR3, as DNA: TGTGCCAGCTCACCTCCTTCGACCTACAATGAGCAGTTCTTC. The full variable domain, rest sourced from reference TRBV18 and TRBJ2-1, is NAGVMQNPRHLVRRRGQEARLRCSPMKGHSHVYWYRQLPEEGLKFMVYLQKENIIDESGMPKERFSAEFPKEGPSILRIQQVVRGDSAAYFCASSPPSTYNEQFFGPGTRLTVL.

For this clone: One end of the junction does not line up with germline, which may come from a read error. The chain uses TRBV30 and TRBJ2-7; 9 positions agree with TRBD1. CDR1 is GTSNPN, CDR2 SVGIG, per germline (reference sequence). The CDR3 runs to 13 residues. CDR3 in amino acids: CAWTPISGTGNNF. CDR3 coding DNA: TGTGCCTGGACCCCAATCTCCGGGACAGGGAACAACTTC.

The rearrangement links TRBV13 to TRBJ2-7, with 11 bases fitting TRBD2. CDR1 and CDR2 (germline): PRHDT, FYEKMQ (reference sequence). The CDR3 spans 15 residues. Unmatched junction bases numbered 8, after V lost 5 bases and J lost 5 bases. CDR3: CASSLSGGAIHEQYF. For the CDR3, the DNA is TGTGCCAGCAGCCTTAGCGGGGGGGCCATCCACGAGCAGTACTTC.

In this sample, this clone turned up a few times. The V call is TRBV7-2, the J call TRBJ2-4; no clear D gene. CDR3 size: 14 residues. Germline-derived CDR1 and CDR2 are SGHTA and FQGNSA. Trimming took 3 bases from V and 0 from J, leaving 6 bases between them. The CDR3 sequence: CASSLSLAKNIQYF. The CDR3 DNA is TGTGCCAGCAGCTTGTCGCTAGCCAAAAACATTCAGTACTTC.

The rearrangement links TRBV4-3 to TRBJ2-7, with TRBD1 matching over 8 bases. Germline values: CDR1 LGHNA, CDR2 YSLEER. Losses at the gene ends were 0 bases for V and 2 bases for J; bases not matched to a gene: 3. The length of the CDR3 is 15 residues. The CDR3 DNA sequence: TGCGCCAGCAGCCAAGATAGGACAGGGACCTACGAGCAGTACTTC. This gives the protein CASSQDRTGTYEQYF.

This clone was observed a few times. The chain has TRBV11-2 and TRBJ2-7; TRBD1 matches 8 bases. V shed 1 base, J shed 5 bases, and the junction held 10 bases outside the gene matches. Germline V gene lookup returns CDR1 SGHAT and CDR2 FQNNGV. The length of the CDR3 is 16 residues. CDR3 in amino acids: CASSLGTGFGFHEQYF. In DNA, the CDR3 is TGTGCCAGCAGCTTAGGGACAGGGTTCGGTTTCCACGAGCAGTACTTC.